A single sample is the source of the 21 T cell receptor beta chains below, sequenced in a study of T-cell reconstitution after alpha-beta-depleted transplantation in children. Using unique molecular identifiers, the investigators prepared the TCRbeta library. TCRdb processed the PCR reads anew with MiXCR; each CDR3 protein has one entry. This table holds around 580,000 distinct CDR3 sequences, over 25% found once. The sample in question was PBMCs, obtained before TCRalphabeta/CD19-depleted stem cell transplant. The receptors come from a boy younger than two with Wiskott-Aldrich syndrome, due to receive a stem cell transplant.

The CDR3 protein is CASLRQTYSTDTQYF. The CDR3, as DNA: TGTGCCAGCCTACGGCAGACTTACTCCACAGATACGCAGTATTTT. This chain connects TRBV7-9 to TRBJ2-3; D gene unclear. CDR1 and CDR2 from the germline V gene are SEHNR and FQNEAQ (reference sequence). The V and J ends lost 8 bases and 2 bases respectively, with 17 bases between them. This CDR3 spans 15 amino acids.

The chain recombines TRBV5-1 with TRBJ2-5; unclear D gene. V was clipped by 1 base and J by 5 bases, with 15 bases between them. The CDR3 sequence is 15 residues long. From germline, CDR1 is SGHRS and CDR2 YFSETQ. The CDR3 coding sequence is TGCGCCAGCAGCTTGCGAGCCGGGCCTCAGGAGACCCAGTACTTC. The encoded protein is CASSLRAGPQETQYF.

The genes are TRBV6-5 and TRBJ1-5; D is unclear. CDR3 length: 14 residues. Trimming pared 4 bases from V and 0 bases from J, leaving 7 bases between. CDR1 and CDR2 (germline): MNHEY, SVGAGI. CDR3 DNA sequence: TGTGCCAGCAGTTCGGTCAATAGCAATCAGCCCCAGCATTTT. Amino acid sequence: CASSSVNSNQPQHF.

This clonotype was seen more than once but under ten times. The chain is built from TRBV20-1 and TRBJ1-4; TRBD1 might be the D (5 bases). CDR3 length equals 14 residues. The germline V gene has CDR1 DFQATT and CDR2 SNEGSKA (reference sequence). Trimming took off 4 bases at V and 4 bases at J, with 13 bases between the two ends. CDR3 region: CSATPGRGNEKLFF. DNA for the CDR3: TGCAGTGCTACTCCGGGACGGGGTAATGAAAAACTGTTTTTT.

The chain uses TRBV25-1 and TRBJ2-2; the match to TRBD1 covers 10 bases. This CDR3 spans 14 amino acids. Germline assignment: CDR1 MGHDK and CDR2 SYGVNS. J gave up 4 bases and V 4 bases, and 0 bases lay outside the gene matches. CDR3 nucleotides: TGTGCCAGCAGTGGGACAGGGGGCACCGGGGAGCTGTTTTTT. The encoded protein is CASSGTGGTGELFF.

This chain uses TRBV12-3 or TRBV12-4 with TRBJ1-2, with D maybe TRBD1 (6 bases). The CDR3 has 13 amino acids. The V gene lost 6 bases and the J gene lost 8 bases, with 16 bases spanning the gap. The CDR3 nucleotides are TGTGCCAGCAGCAGTGGGGCAGGGGTCGGCTACACCTTC. Translated: CASSSGAGVGYTF.

This clonotype was observed a handful of times. The CDR3 loop reads CASSLGTDTGELFF. The CDR3 region has the DNA TGTGCCAGCAGCTTAGGGACAGACACCGGGGAGCTGTTTTTT. This chain joins TRBV7-6 and TRBJ2-2, with D possibly TRBD1 on 6 matching bases. Between the trimmed V and J ends, which lost 1 base and 3 bases, there was a span of 6 bases. There are 14 residues in the CDR3. The V gene's germline CDR1 is SGHVS and CDR2 FNYEAQ. The full variable domain, completed using reference TRBV7-6 and TRBJ2-2, is GAGVSQSPRYKVTKRGQDVALRCDPISGHVSLYWYRQALGQGPEFLTYFNYEAQQDKSGLPNDRFSAERPEGSISTLTIQRTEQRDSAMYRCASSLGTDTGELFFGEGSRLTVL.

This clonotype appeared a few times. The CDR3, as DNA: TGCAGTGCTAGCTCGCTAGCGGGAACTGAGCAGTTCTTC. Translation: CSASSLAGTEQFF. This chain links TRBV20-1 with TRBJ2-1, with 9 bases that match TRBD2. V lost 3 bases, J lost 9 bases, and 6 bases stayed unmatched. The CDR3 has 13 amino acids. From germline, CDR1 is DFQATT and CDR2 SNEGSKA (reference sequence).

This clonotype has more than one count but fewer than ten. The CDR3 sequence is CATSDRGGSVETQYF. CDR3 sequence (DNA): TGTGCCACCAGTGACAGGGGAGGTTCGGTAGAGACCCAGTACTTC. V usage is TRBV24-1 and J usage is TRBJ2-5; the D call may be TRBD1 or TRBD2 (6 bases each). The germline CDR1 and CDR2 sequences are KGHDR and SFDVKD. With 4 bases removed from V and 4 bases from J, the gap between germline ends came to 15 bases. The CDR3 is 15 amino acids.

This clonotype has only a few counts. V is TRBV11-3 and J is TRBJ2-7; D ambiguous. Germline CDR1 reads SGHNT; CDR2 reads YENEEA. This CDR3 contains 17 residues. V was trimmed by 2 bases and J by 2 bases, leaving 19 bases between them. The CDR3 reads CASSLNFREEPAYEQYF. DNA for the CDR3: TGTGCCAGCAGCTTAAATTTTAGGGAAGAACCTGCCTACGAGCAGTACTTC.

The gene calls are TRBV20-1 and TRBJ2-7; 10 nucleotides align to TRBD2. After removal of 0 bases from V and 2 bases from J, the junction contained 4 bases not matched to a gene. CDR1 and CDR2 from the germline V gene are DFQATT and SNEGSKA (reference sequence). The CDR3 has 15 amino acids. The CDR3 coding sequence is TGCAGTGCTAGAGATCCTAGCGGGAGTACCTACGAGCAGTACTTC. Translation gives CSARDPSGSTYEQYF.

This rearrangement joins TRBV20-1 to TRBJ2-1; 10 nucleotides align to TRBD2. The V gene's germline CDR1 is DFQATT and CDR2 SNEGSKA (reference sequence). The CDR3 has 16 residues. V lost 1 base to trimming and J lost 8 bases; unmatched junction nucleotides: 11. As DNA, the CDR3 is TGCAGTGCTAGAGCCAATCTAGCGGGAGCAGAAGATGAGCAGTTCTTC. Protein sequence: CSARANLAGAEDEQFF.

The gene calls are TRBV5-1 and TRBJ1-1; D is perhaps TRBD1 (6 bases). The V end lost 0 bases, the J end lost 6 bases, and 12 bases lay between the germline ends. This CDR3 is 14 amino acids long. Looked up from germline, CDR1 is SGHRS and CDR2 is YFSETQ. The CDR3: CASSLGGGLAEAFF. The CDR3 DNA reads as TGCGCCAGCAGCTTGGGCGGGGGGCTGGCTGAAGCTTTCTTT.

The V and J genes are TRBV12-3 or TRBV12-4 and TRBJ2-1, with 8 bases lining up with TRBD2. The V and J ends lost 7 bases and 6 bases, in that order; junction bases with no gene match: 14. The CDR3 sequence is 16 residues long. DNA of the CDR3: TGTGCCAGCACCTATTCGGGAGGGGAAGCGGGCAATGAGCAGTTCTTC. As protein: CASTYSGGEAGNEQFF.

This rearrangement joins TRBV29-1 to TRBJ2-7; TRBD2 might be the D (5 bases). The V gene lost 6 bases and the J gene lost 6 bases, with 21 bases spanning the gap. CDR1 and CDR2 from the germline V gene are SQVTM and ANQGSEA. The CDR3 sequence is 14 residues long. CDR3 bases: TGCAGCGTAGGGCCCAGGCTAGCATCGGCCGAGCAGTACTTC. Its protein is CSVGPRLASAEQYF.

This clonotype has a count of ten or more. J is TRBJ2-7 and V is TRBV20-1; D not resolved. Germline assignment: CDR1 DFQATT and CDR2 SNEGSKA (reference sequence). Trimming shortened V by 3 bases and J by 3 bases, and 12 bases separated the two germline ends. The CDR3 consists of 13 residues. DNA for the CDR3: TGCAGTGCTAGTTCGTTGGTAGGCTACGAGCAGTACTTC. Amino acid sequence: CSASSLVGYEQYF.

The chain uses TRBV20-1 and TRBJ2-1, with D tentatively TRBD1 (5 bases). CDR1 is DFQATT, CDR2 SNEGSKA, per germline (reference sequence). The V end lost 3 bases, the J end lost 0 bases, and 12 bases lay between the germline ends. This CDR3 is built from 15 residues. The CDR3 DNA is TGCAGTGCTAGCAGTCTCCAGGGCTCCTACAATGAGCAGTTCTTC. Translating gives CSASSLQGSYNEQFF.

This chain uses TRBV28 with TRBJ2-5; TRBD1 agrees at 7 bases. This CDR3 has 15 amino acids. Germline CDR1 and CDR2: MDHEN and SYDVKM. The junction had 13 bases not matched to a gene; V was cut back by 7 bases and J by 5 bases. The CDR3 nucleotides are TGTGCCAGCACGTCGACAGGGATGCTGAGGGAGACCCAGTACTTC. Encoded protein: CASTSTGMLRETQYF.

This clonotype has ten or more counts. The chain couples TRBV12-3 or TRBV12-4 to TRBJ2-1; D is ambiguous. The length of the CDR3 is 13 residues. V gave up 0 bases and J gave up 4 bases, with 4 bases separating them. The CDR3 DNA sequence: TGTGCCAGCAGTTTAGCGCTTTACAATGAGCAGTTCTTC. Its translation: CASSLALYNEQFF.

This clonotype was counted between two and nine times. The chain combines TRBV27 with TRBJ1-6; a possible D gene is TRBD1 (5 bases). Trimming cost V 5 bases and J 13 bases, with 18 bases left between them. Germline CDR1 is MNHEY and CDR2 is SMNVEV (reference sequence). This CDR3 contains 14 residues. In DNA form, the CDR3 reads TGTGCCAGCAGTACAATACTCCAGGGCAGCCCCCTCCACTTT. Its translation is CASSTILQGSPLHF.

The chain has TRBV6-1 and TRBJ1-4; 8 bases align to TRBD1. The CDR3 totals 14 residues. Germline CDR1 is MNHNS and CDR2 is SASEGT. V lost 4 bases, J lost 7 bases, and 5 bases stayed unmatched. The CDR3 nucleotides are TGTGCCAGCAGTGCCCAGGGGGCGGGTGAAAAACTGTTTTTT. Its translation: CASSAQGAGEKLFF.